This T cell receptor beta chain was observed in a study of blood T cells in healthy people across ages. The second PCR ran 7 to 11 cycles with a sample-barcoded 5' primer and J-beta primers. From the 5' RACE reads, TCRdb called clonotypes with MiXCR, one entry per CDR3 protein. This table holds 1.5 million to 2 million distinct CDR3 sequences, 28% found once. This clonotype was detected ten times or more. Specimen: blood. The receptor's source is a woman aged 25 to 39 in good health.

In nucleotides, the CDR3 is TGCGCCAGCAGCGTCAAACTAGCGGGGGAAGAGACCCAGTACTTC. As protein: CASSVKLAGEETQYF. J is TRBJ2-5 and V is TRBV5-1, with 11 bases identical to TRBD2. V dropped 4 bases and J dropped 3; count of bases not matched to a gene: 5. CDR3 length: 15 residues. CDR1 SGHRS and CDR2 YFSETQ come from the germline V gene.